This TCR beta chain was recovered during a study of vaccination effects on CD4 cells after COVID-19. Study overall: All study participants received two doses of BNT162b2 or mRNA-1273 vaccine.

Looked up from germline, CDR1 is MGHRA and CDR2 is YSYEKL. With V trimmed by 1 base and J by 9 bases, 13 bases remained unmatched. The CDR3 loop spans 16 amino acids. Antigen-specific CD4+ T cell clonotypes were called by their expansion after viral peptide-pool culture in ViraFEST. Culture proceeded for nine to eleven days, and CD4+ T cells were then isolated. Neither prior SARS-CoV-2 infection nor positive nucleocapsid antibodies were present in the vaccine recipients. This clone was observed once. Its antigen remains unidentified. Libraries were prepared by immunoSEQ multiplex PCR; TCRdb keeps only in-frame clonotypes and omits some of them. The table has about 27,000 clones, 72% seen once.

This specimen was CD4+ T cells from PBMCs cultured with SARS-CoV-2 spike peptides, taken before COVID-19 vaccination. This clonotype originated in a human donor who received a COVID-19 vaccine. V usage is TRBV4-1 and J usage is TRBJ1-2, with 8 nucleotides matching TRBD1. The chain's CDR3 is CASSQVGGPRQGSYTF. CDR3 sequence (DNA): TGCGCCAGCAGCCAAGTCGGGGGGCCTAGACAGGGGAGCTACACCTTC.